Detailed here is one TCR beta chain. The record originates from a study of blood T cell repertoires in COVID-19. Trimming took 1 base from V and 4 from J, leaving 17 bases between them. This CDR3 is built from 16 residues. Germline V CDR1 and CDR2: SGHVS, FQNEAQ. Assay used: immunoSEQ multiplex PCR; TCRdb lists only in-frame clones, some missing. The table has under 150,000 clones, 75% to 90% seen once; the top ten hold approximately 2%. The sequenced sample consisted of peripheral blood. The genes are TRBV7-8 and TRBJ2-7; D gene uncertain. The sequence derives from a man aged 70 or older with acute or convalescent COVID-19. Here the CDR3 DNA reads TGTGCCAGCAGCTTAGATCGTGTTGAGCTGCTGTACGAGCAGTACTTC. Its translation: CASSLDRVELLYEQYF.